The rows below give T cell receptor beta chains drawn from one sample of a study of shared clonotypes between healthy human individuals. Measured with immunoSEQ multiplex PCR; TCRdb has only the in-frame clones, and not every one. In the table there are about 1 million clones, about 77% of which are singletons. Sample: memory CD4+ T cells sorted from blood. These receptors came from a man in his late teens or twenties in good health. Each CDR3 is given with its conserved first and last residue. The D gene is left open where the match is weak. Size values are once, few and many counts, or a class for expanded clones, and some rows have none.

j_call clone_size d_call v_call cdr3_nt cdr3_aa
TRBJ1-6 once NA TRBV7-9 TGTGCCAGCACCGTCGATGGCATAGTTTCACCCCTCCACTTT CASTVDGIVSPLHF
TRBJ2-2 many NA TRBV11-2 TGTGCCAGCAGCTTATCCCTTAGCGGAGCGAACACCGGGGAGCTGTTTTTT CASSLSLSGANTGELFF
TRBJ1-6 NA TRBD1 TRBV27 TGTGCCAGCAGTTTAAGACAGGGGAATTCACCCCTCCACTTT CASSLRQGNSPLHF
TRBJ2-3 NA NA TRBV5-6 TGTGCCAGCAGCCCAAATTTAAAAGTCCGGTATACGCAGTATTTT CASSPNLKVRYTQYF
TRBJ2-1 NA NA TRBV7-8 TGTGCCAGCAGCCCGTGGACACCAACTTCCTACAATGAGCAGTTCTTC CASSPWTPTSYNEQFF
TRBJ2-7 few NA TRBV5-4 TGTGCCAGCAGCCGGGTAAGCTCCTACGAGCAGTACTTC CASSRVSSYEQYF
TRBJ1-2 NA NA TRBV28 TGTGCCAGCAGTTTATCACAGTTCCCTGGCTACACCTTC CASSLSQFPGYTF
TRBJ1-6 NA TRBD1 TRBV19 TGTGCCAGTAGTCCCCGGGACAGCACCCTCCACTTT CASSPRDSTLHF
TRBJ2-2 NA TRBD2 TRBV7-2 TGTGCCAGCACCCCACTAGCGGGGGGCAACACCGGGGAGCTGTTTTTT CASTPLAGGNTGELFF
TRBJ2-7 NA TRBD1 TRBV5-1 TGCGCCAGCAGCTCCGGACAGGGAAGGGTCTACGAGCAGTACTTC CASSSGQGRVYEQYF
TRBJ1-1 NA NA TRBV30 TGTGCCTGGAGGGAAGGGAGGTGGACTGAAGCTTTCTTT CAWREGRWTEAFF
TRBJ1-1 few NA TRBV10-3 TGTGCCATCAGCCCGGGACATCCGAACACTGAAGCTTTCTTT CAISPGHPNTEAFF
TRBJ2-5 NA TRBD1 TRBV5-1 TGCGCCAGCAGCTTAACAGGGGTAGAGACCCAGTACTTC CASSLTGVETQYF
TRBJ1-2 NA NA TRBV30 TGTGCCTGGACCGAAGGAGGGCTAGACTATGGCTACACCTTC CAWTEGGLDYGYTF
TRBJ2-2 NA TRBD1 TRBV4-3 TGCGCCAGCAGCCAAGATCCAGGGGGCGGGGCCGGGGAGCTGTTTTTT CASSQDPGGGAGELFF
TRBJ2-1 many NA TRBV5-1 TGCGCCAGCAGCTTGGGAGGGACGGAGGCGTACAATGAGCAGTTCTTC CASSLGGTEAYNEQFF
TRBJ2-2 NA TRBD1 TRBV7-2 TGTGCCAGCAGCCGCCCCGGGACAGGGTCCACCGGGGAGCTGTTTTTT CASSRPGTGSTGELFF
TRBJ2-5 NA NA TRBV30 TGTGCCTGGAGTGTCCCAGGTCTGGAGACCCAGTACTTC CAWSVPGLETQYF
TRBJ1-1 NA TRBD1 TRBV12-5 TGTGCTAGTGGTTTGGCCGCAGGGGGCCTGAACACTGAAGCTTTCTTT CASGLAAGGLNTEAFF
TRBJ2-7 NA NA TRBV5-1 TGCGCCAGCAGTCGGGACCTCTCCTACGAGCAGTACTTC CASSRDLSYEQYF
TRBJ1-2 NA NA TRBV2 TGTGCCAGCAGTGAAGTGACAGTTGGCTATGGCTACACCTTC CASSEVTVGYGYTF
TRBJ1-1 NA NA TRBV7-6 TGTGCCAGCAGTCGGACACCTTATGAAGCTTTCTTT CASSRTPYEAFF
TRBJ1-4 NA NA TRBV5-1 TGCGCCAGCAGCCCCGGGGTGGTTTATGAAAAACTGTTTTTT CASSPGVVYEKLFF
TRBJ1-4 few NA TRBV2 TGTGCCAGCAGTGTCTTGAATAATGAAAAACTGTTTTTT CASSVLNNEKLFF
TRBJ1-4 NA NA TRBV4-3 TGCGCCAGCAGCCAAGGGCGGGGACTCGAAAAACTGTTTTTT CASSQGRGLEKLFF
TRBJ2-3 NA NA TRBV29-1 TGCAGCGTTGATGGGGTGGGGAACACAGATACGCAGTATTTT CSVDGVGNTDTQYF
TRBJ1-4 NA NA TRBV4-1 TGCGCCAGCAGCCAAGGAGTTTCAACTAATGAAAAACTGTTTTTT CASSQGVSTNEKLFF
TRBJ2-1 NA TRBD2 TRBV7-9 TGTGCCAGTGAGAAAAGCGGGGGGAACAATGAGCAGTTCTTC CASEKSGGNNEQFF
TRBJ1-1 few NA TRBV7-2 TGTGCCAGCAGCCACGGACCGGCTCTAACTGAAGCTTTCTTT CASSHGPALTEAFF
TRBJ2-1 NA TRBD2 TRBV14 TGTGCCAGCAGCCAAGGCACTAGCGGGAACTATGAGCAGTTCTTC CASSQGTSGNYEQFF
TRBJ1-2 NA NA TRBV29-1 TGCAGCGTTGCTTGGGGGGCGGGTGGCTACACCTTC CSVAWGAGGYTF
TRBJ2-5 NA NA TRBV28 TGTGCCAGCAGTTTAGGGGGGCGGGAGACCCAGTACTTC CASSLGGRETQYF
TRBJ1-1 NA NA TRBV6-5 TGTGCCAGCAGTCCCCCGGGGCAGGGCACTGAAGCTTTCTTT CASSPPGQGTEAFF
TRBJ1-1 NA NA TRBV6-1 TGTGCCAGCAGCCCCCGGGGGAATGCTGAAGCTTTCTTT CASSPRGNAEAFF
TRBJ1-2 NA NA TRBV30 TGTGCCTGGAGTGTTAAGTCCGGCTACACCTTC CAWSVKSGYTF
TRBJ2-7 NA NA TRBV27 TGTGCCAGCAGGGACTGGGCAGGGGCCTACGAGCAGTACTTC CASRDWAGAYEQYF
TRBJ2-1 NA NA TRBV7-8 TGTGCCAGCAGCTTGGGGGACTCTCTGAATGAGCAGTTCTTC CASSLGDSLNEQFF
TRBJ2-3 NA NA TRBV5-1 TGCGCCAGCAGTCTGTGGGGGAGAGTTAACACAGATACGCAGTATTTT CASSLWGRVNTDTQYF
TRBJ1-2 NA NA TRBV29-1 TGCAGCGTTGAAGCCTCCCGATCCCTGGGTGGCTACACCTTC CSVEASRSLGGYTF
TRBJ1-4 NA NA TRBV5-1 TGCGCCAGCAGCTCCGGGACAACTTCTAATGAAAAACTGTTTTTT CASSSGTTSNEKLFF
TRBJ2-5 NA NA TRBV27 TGTGCCAGCAGTTTCTTAGCGGCCAGCCAAGAGACCCAGTACTTC CASSFLAASQETQYF
TRBJ2-5 NA TRBD1 TRBV5-1 TGCGCCAGCTCCCCTATGGGACAGGGATCCGAGACCCAGTACTTC CASSPMGQGSETQYF
TRBJ1-6 NA NA TRBV6-5 TGTGCCACCTCCCGGGACACGCTTAATTCACCCCTCCACTTT CATSRDTLNSPLHF
TRBJ2-2 few TRBD2 TRBV2 TGTGCCACCCGGGCGGGGGGGCCGACCGGGGAGCTGTTTTTT CATRAGGPTGELFF
TRBJ2-7 NA NA TRBV13 TGTGCCAGCAGCGCCGCCTCAACTGGGGGCGAGCAGTACTTC CASSAASTGGEQYF
TRBJ2-3 NA TRBD2 TRBV7-9 TGTGCCAGCAGCTTAGCAGCGGGGGCAGATACGCAGTATTTT CASSLAAGADTQYF
TRBJ2-7 NA TRBD2 TRBV7-2 TGTGCCAGCAGCCCCACTAGCGGGAGGGCAGGTGGCGAGCAGTACTTC CASSPTSGRAGGEQYF
TRBJ2-4 NA NA TRBV25-1 TGTGCCAGCAGTGAGGAGGGAGCCAAAAACATTCAGTACTTC CASSEEGAKNIQYF
TRBJ2-1 NA NA TRBV4-1 TGCGCCAGCAGCCAAGACCCTAGCTCCTACAATGAGCAGTTCTTC CASSQDPSSYNEQFF
TRBJ2-5 few NA TRBV7-8 TGTGCCAGCAGCGGAGGGCCCCAAGAGACCCAGTACTTC CASSGGPQETQYF
TRBJ2-7 NA TRBD1 TRBV5-1 TGCGCCAGCAGCCGCCGGGACAGGGGCCGCTACGAGCAGTACTTC CASSRRDRGRYEQYF
TRBJ1-2 few TRBD1 TRBV4-2 TGTGCCAGCAGCACGGGACAGGGAGGCTATGGCTACACCTTC CASSTGQGGYGYTF
TRBJ2-3 NA TRBD2 TRBV6-1 TGTGCCAGCAGTGAAGAAGGGGGACTAGCGGGTGCAGATACGCAGTATTTT CASSEEGGLAGADTQYF
TRBJ2-1 NA NA TRBV19 TGTGCCAGTAGTAACGAATTGGGTCATGAGCAGTTCTTC CASSNELGHEQFF
TRBJ2-7 NA TRBD2 TRBV7-9 TGTGCCAGCATTCGGACTAGCGGGCCCTACGAGCAGTACTTC CASIRTSGPYEQYF